These 13 T cell receptor beta chains share one sample of origin, sequenced in a study of patients and donors after allogeneic stem cell transplantation (TCRdb year 2020). The protocol used for the library was RT-PCR. Sequenced using a NextSeq 550. TCRdb itself trimmed the public reads at Q25 with fastp, ran MiXCR and retained productive beta chains. Each CDR3 protein gets just one entry, which takes the most common genes and DNA from the rows behind it. A total of some 960,000 distinct CDR3 sequences appear in this sample, roughly 18% of them only once. Of the sample, 6% falls within the top ten clones. Sequenced material: blood, either unsorted or a sorted T cell fraction (not recorded which). All receptors come from a human donor who was either an allogeneic HSCT recipient or a stem cell or donor lymphocyte infusion donor (not recorded which). It is not recorded whose cells these are; they may come from a transplant donor.

The chain is built from TRBV5-1 and TRBJ2-1; the D is unclear. V lost 6 bases and J lost 8, with 15 bases in between. The CDR3 is made up of 13 amino acids. From germline, CDR1 is SGHRS and CDR2 YFSETQ. The CDR3 nucleotides read TGCGCCAGCACCAGAAGGCTTTGGGATGAGCAGTTCTTC. It translates to CASTRRLWDEQFF.

This rearrangement joins TRBV20-1 to TRBJ1-6; 9 nucleotides align to TRBD1. V was pared by 3 bases and J by 8 bases, with 11 bases of the junction left unmatched. Germline CDR1 DFQATT, CDR2 SNEGSKA (reference sequence). The CDR3 length is 16 residues. The CDR3 loop is CSARSLLTGGDSPLHF. The CDR3 nucleotides read TGCAGTGCTAGGAGCCTCCTGACAGGGGGGGATTCACCCCTCCACTTT.

The V gene is TRBV15, the J gene TRBJ1-2, with D perhaps matching TRBD1 (5 bases). CDR1 LNHNV and CDR2 YYDKDF come from the germline V gene (reference sequence). This CDR3 is built from 14 residues. The ends were cut back, 0 bases at V and 6 bases at J, with 11 bases in the middle. This CDR3 is CATSRDRRVDGYTF. The CDR3 coding sequence is TGTGCCACCAGCAGAGATCGCAGGGTGGATGGCTACACCTTC.

Here the CDR3 DNA reads TGTGCCAGCAGCTTAGTCTCCGTTGGGGGCTACACCTTC. Translated, it gives CASSLVSVGGYTF. The V gene is TRBV11-2, the J gene TRBJ1-2; D not resolved. The CDR3 sequence is 13 residues long. CDR1 and CDR2 from the germline V gene are SGHAT and FQNNGV. Trimming pared 1 base from V and 8 bases from J, leaving 11 bases between.

This clonotype has more than one count but fewer than ten. The rearrangement links TRBV20-1 to TRBJ1-1; 7 nucleotides agree with TRBD1. CDR1 DFQATT and CDR2 SNEGSKA come from the germline V gene (reference sequence). There are 15 residues in the CDR3. J lost 0 bases, V lost 5 bases, and 9 bases had no gene match. CDR3 region: CSALQGSVVNTEAFF. The CDR3 DNA is TGCAGTGCTTTACAGGGGTCGGTCGTGAACACTGAAGCTTTCTTT.

The chain has TRBV3-1 and TRBJ2-5; 8 positions match TRBD2. The CDR3 sequence is 17 residues long. CDR1 and CDR2 (germline): LGHDT, YNNKEL (reference sequence). V trimming: 0 bases; J trimming: 4 bases; junction bases outside the gene matches: 10. CDR3 sequence reads: CASSQEVPGGQGETQYF. As DNA, the CDR3 is TGTGCCAGCAGCCAAGAAGTACCGGGAGGGCAAGGAGAGACCCAGTACTTC.

There are a few counts of this clonotype. The chain links TRBV25-1 to TRBJ2-1; possible D gene TRBD1, 6 bases. Between the trimmed V and J ends, which lost 3 bases and 0 bases, there was a span of 15 bases. The CDR3 loop spans 17 amino acids. Germline lookup yields CDR1 MGHDK and CDR2 SYGVNS. The CDR3 sequence: CASSDYQGPSSYNEQFF. The CDR3, as DNA: TGTGCCAGCAGTGATTACCAGGGGCCGAGCTCCTACAATGAGCAGTTCTTC.

This clonotype was seen more than once but under ten times. V usage is TRBV30 and J usage is TRBJ2-7; possible D gene TRBD1, 6 bases. This CDR3 is built from 12 residues. V lost 7 bases and J 0 bases, leaving 10 bases between the germline ends. CDR1 is GTSNPN, CDR2 SVGIG, per germline (reference sequence). CDR3 protein: CASQGFSYEQYF. The CDR3, as DNA: TGTGCCTCGCAGGGGTTCTCCTACGAGCAGTACTTC.

The chain combines TRBV6-1 with TRBJ1-1; TRBD1 agrees at 12 bases. Trimming took 10 bases from V and 6 from J; bases not matched to a gene: 9. The CDR3 sequence is 14 residues long. Germline V CDR1 and CDR2: MNHNS, SASEGT. The CDR3 loop is CATWRDRGRSEAFF. As DNA, the CDR3 is TGTGCCACTTGGCGGGACAGGGGGCGGTCTGAAGCTTTCTTT.

This sequence joins TRBV5-1 and TRBJ2-2; possible D gene TRBD2, 5 bases. This CDR3 spans 15 amino acids. V lost 1 base to trimming and J lost 7 bases, with 14 bases between them. Per the germline V gene, CDR1 is SGHRS and CDR2 is YFSETQ. CDR3 in amino acids: CASSLPLAVYGELFF. For the CDR3, the DNA is TGCGCCAGCAGCTTGCCCCTAGCAGTCTACGGGGAGCTGTTTTTT.

The V call is TRBV24-1, the J call TRBJ2-7, with 7 bases fitting TRBD2. The germline gives CDR1 KGHDR, CDR2 SFDVKD. J lost 3 bases, V lost 5 bases, and 6 bases had no gene match. The CDR3 is made up of 14 amino acids. The CDR3 DNA follows: TGTGCCACCAGTGGAGGGGCTAGCGGCTACGAGCAGTACTTC. This codes for CATSGGASGYEQYF.

The V call is TRBV10-3, the J call TRBJ2-7, with D possibly matching TRBD1 (6 bases). The CDR3 length is 12 residues. With 10 bases removed from V and 4 bases from J, the gap between germline ends came to 14 bases. Germline CDR1 and CDR2: ENHRY and SYGVKD. This chain's CDR3 is CATSGQRYEQYF. The CDR3 DNA follows: TGTGCCACCTCGGGACAACGATACGAGCAGTACTTC.

The chain is built from TRBV9 and TRBJ2-1; 10 nucleotides line up with TRBD2. Germline CDR1 and CDR2: SGDLS and YYNGEE. The V gene end was trimmed by 4 bases and the J gene end by 5 bases; junction bases not matched to a gene: 12. The CDR3 covers 17 residues. CDR3 nucleotides: TGTGCCAGCAGCATCCCACCGTTTAGCGGGGGGCACAATGAGCAGTTCTTC. Translated, it gives CASSIPPFSGGHNEQFF.